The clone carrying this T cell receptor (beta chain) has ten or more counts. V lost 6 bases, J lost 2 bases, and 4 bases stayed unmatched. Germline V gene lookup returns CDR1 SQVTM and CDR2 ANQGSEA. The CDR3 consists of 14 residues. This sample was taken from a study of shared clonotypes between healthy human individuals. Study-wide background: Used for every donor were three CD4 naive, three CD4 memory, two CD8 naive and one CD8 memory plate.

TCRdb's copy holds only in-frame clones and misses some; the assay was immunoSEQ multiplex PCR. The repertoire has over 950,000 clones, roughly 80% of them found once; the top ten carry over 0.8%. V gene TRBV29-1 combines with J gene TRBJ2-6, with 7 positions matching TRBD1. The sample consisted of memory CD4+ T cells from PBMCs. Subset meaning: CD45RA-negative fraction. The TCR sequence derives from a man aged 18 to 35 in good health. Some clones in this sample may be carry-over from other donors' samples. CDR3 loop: CSVPQGAGANVLTF. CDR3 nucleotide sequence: TGCAGCGTCCCCCAGGGGGCTGGGGCCAACGTCCTGACTTTC.